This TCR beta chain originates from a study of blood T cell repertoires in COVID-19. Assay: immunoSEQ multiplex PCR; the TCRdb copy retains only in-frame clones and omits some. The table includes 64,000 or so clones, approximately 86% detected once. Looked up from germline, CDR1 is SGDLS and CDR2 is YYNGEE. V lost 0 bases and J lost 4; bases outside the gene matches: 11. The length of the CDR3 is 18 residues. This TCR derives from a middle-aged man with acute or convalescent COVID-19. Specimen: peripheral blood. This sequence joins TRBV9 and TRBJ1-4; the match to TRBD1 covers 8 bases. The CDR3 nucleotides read TGTGCCAGCAGCGTAGCTAGCTCTTCACAGGGGGTTAATGAAAAACTGTTTTTT. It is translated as CASSVASSSQGVNEKLFF.